Listed here are 2 T cell receptor beta chains from one sample, sequenced in a study of CD8 T cells in Susac syndrome. RNA in amounts of roughly 0.5 to 1 ug was reverse transcribed with random hexamers. TCRdb called the immunoSEQ multiplex PCR reads again in MiXCR, with one record for every CDR3 protein. The profile shows over 150,000 distinct CDR3 sequences, around 94% of them singletons. Sequencing input: CD4+ T cells from PBMCs. These receptors all stem from a human donor with Susac syndrome.

The rearrangement links TRBV29-1 to TRBJ2-7; the D gene is possibly TRBD1 (5 bases). In germline, CDR1 is SQVTM, CDR2 ANQGSEA. The V gene lost 6 bases and the J gene lost 0 bases, with 12 bases spanning the gap. The CDR3 has 13 residues. The CDR3: CSVTTDLSYEQYF. CDR3 DNA: TGCAGCGTCACGACAGACCTCTCCTACGAGCAGTACTTC.

The J gene is TRBJ2-3, the V gene TRBV7-2; D call uncertain. The V gene's germline CDR1 is SGHTA and CDR2 FQGNSA. Trimming shortened V by 1 base and J by 1 base, and 12 bases separated the two germline ends. CDR3 length: 16 residues. The CDR3 reads CASSLVPRYRTDTQYF. CDR3 sequence (DNA): TGTGCCAGCAGCTTAGTTCCTAGATATCGCACAGATACGCAGTATTTT.